These 6 T cell receptor beta chains were all obtained from the same sample, sequenced in a study of T cells in Graves' hyperthyroidism and ophthalmopathy. The CDR3 regions of TCR beta were amplified from RNA transcripts. When the TCR CDR3 underwent first-round RT-PCR, the HTBI primer set was used. TCRdb re-called the multiplex PCR reads with MiXCR, one entry per CDR3 protein. This table has about 840,000 distinct CDR3 sequences, roughly 40% appearing once. Sequenced input: blood. These receptors all stem from a man aged 18-30 years with Graves' hyperthyroidism.

This chain uses TRBV25-1 with TRBJ2-7, with 8 nucleotides matching TRBD1. The V segment lost 10 bases and the J segment 3 bases; nucleotides outside the gene matches: 14. Germline CDR1 and CDR2: MGHDK and SYGVNS. This CDR3 spans 15 amino acids. Here the CDR3 reads CATSPGTGDYYEQYF. The CDR3 nucleotides read TGTGCCACCTCTCCCGGGACAGGAGATTACTACGAGCAGTACTTC.

This clonotype has a handful of counts. The chain has TRBV5-6 and TRBJ1-2, with D tentatively TRBD1 (5 bases). V lost 9 bases and J 1 base, leaving 16 bases between the germline ends. This CDR3 has 14 residues. CDR1 and CDR2 (germline): SGHDT, YYEEEE. The chain's CDR3 is CATTGAEVNYGYTF. The CDR3 coding sequence is TGTGCCACCACCGGGGCCGAGGTTAACTATGGCTACACCTTC.

This clonotype was counted at least ten times. The gene calls are TRBV15 and TRBJ1-1; the D is unclear. This CDR3 contains 13 residues. CDR1 and CDR2 from the germline V gene are LNHNV and YYDKDF (reference sequence). V was trimmed by 0 bases and J by 10 bases, leaving 12 bases between them. CDR3 protein: CATSRDRSGGAFF. The CDR3 DNA sequence: TGTGCCACCAGCAGAGATCGGTCCGGTGGAGCTTTCTTT.

The chain joins TRBV10-3 to TRBJ1-1; the match to TRBD1 covers 9 bases. Germline-derived CDR1 and CDR2 are ENHRY and SYGVKD. This CDR3 region has 12 residues. V lost 3 bases, J lost 10 bases, and 3 bases stayed unmatched. This CDR3 reads CAISDPGQGAFF. The CDR3 nucleotides are TGTGCCATCAGTGATCCGGGACAGGGAGCTTTCTTT.

This clonotype occurred many times. This chain connects TRBV2 to TRBJ1-5; TRBD1 agrees at 7 bases. Trimming took 6 bases from V and 0 from J; bases not matched to a gene: 8. CDR3 size: 16 residues. Germline assignment: CDR1 SNHLY and CDR2 FYNNEI. In nucleotides, the CDR3 is TGTGCCAGCAGCAGGACAGGACTTCTTAGCAATCAGCCCCAGCATTTT. Its protein product is CASSRTGLLSNQPQHF.

The chain couples TRBV2 to TRBJ1-3; D not resolved. The CDR3 totals 13 residues. Germline V gives CDR1 SNHLY, CDR2 FYNNEI. The V gene lost 4 bases and the J gene lost 9 bases, with 13 bases spanning the gap. CDR3 in amino acids: CASSATRRGTIYF. DNA for the CDR3: TGTGCCAGCAGTGCGACTCGGCGGGGCACCATATATTTT.